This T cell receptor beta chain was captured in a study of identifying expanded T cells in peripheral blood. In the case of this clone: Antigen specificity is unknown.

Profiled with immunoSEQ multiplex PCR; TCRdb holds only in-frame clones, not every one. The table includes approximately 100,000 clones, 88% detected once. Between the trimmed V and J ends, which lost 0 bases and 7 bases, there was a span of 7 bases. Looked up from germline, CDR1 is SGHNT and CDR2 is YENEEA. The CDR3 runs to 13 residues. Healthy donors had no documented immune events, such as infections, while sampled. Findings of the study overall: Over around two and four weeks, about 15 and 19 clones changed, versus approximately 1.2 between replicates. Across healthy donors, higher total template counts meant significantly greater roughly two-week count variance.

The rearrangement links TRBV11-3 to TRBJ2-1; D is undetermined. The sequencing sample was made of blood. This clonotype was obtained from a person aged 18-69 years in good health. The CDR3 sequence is CASSLDWRNEQFF. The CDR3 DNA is TGTGCCAGCAGCTTAGATTGGCGGAATGAGCAGTTCTTC.